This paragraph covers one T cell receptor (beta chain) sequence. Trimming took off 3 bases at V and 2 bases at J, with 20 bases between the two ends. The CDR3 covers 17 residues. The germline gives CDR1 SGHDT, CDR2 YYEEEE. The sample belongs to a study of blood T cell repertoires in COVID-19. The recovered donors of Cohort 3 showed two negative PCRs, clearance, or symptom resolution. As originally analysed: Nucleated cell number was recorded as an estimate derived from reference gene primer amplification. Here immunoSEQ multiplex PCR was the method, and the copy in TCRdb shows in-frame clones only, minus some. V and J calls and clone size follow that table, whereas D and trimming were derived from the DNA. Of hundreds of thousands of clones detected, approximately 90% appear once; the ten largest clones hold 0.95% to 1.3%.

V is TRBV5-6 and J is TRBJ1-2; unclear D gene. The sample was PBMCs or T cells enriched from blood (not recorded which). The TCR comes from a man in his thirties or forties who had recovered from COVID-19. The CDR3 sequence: CASSWAGPRVTNYGYTF. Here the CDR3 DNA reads TGTGCCAGCAGCTGGGCGGGCCCTCGGGTAACGAACTATGGCTACACCTTC.